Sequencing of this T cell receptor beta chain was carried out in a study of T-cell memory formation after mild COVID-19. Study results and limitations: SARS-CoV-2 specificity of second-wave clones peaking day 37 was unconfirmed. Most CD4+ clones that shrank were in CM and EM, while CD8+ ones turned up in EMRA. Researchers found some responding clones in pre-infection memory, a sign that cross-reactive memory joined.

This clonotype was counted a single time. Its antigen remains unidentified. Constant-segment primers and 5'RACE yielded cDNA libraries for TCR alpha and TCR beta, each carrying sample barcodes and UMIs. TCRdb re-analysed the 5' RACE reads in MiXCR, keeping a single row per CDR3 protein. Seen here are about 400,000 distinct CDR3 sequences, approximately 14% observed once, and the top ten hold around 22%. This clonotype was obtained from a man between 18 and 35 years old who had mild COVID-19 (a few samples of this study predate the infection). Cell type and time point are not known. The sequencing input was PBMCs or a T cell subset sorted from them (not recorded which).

The CDR3 region has the DNA TGCGCCAGCAGCTTGGTGGCGACAGGGGTCCACGAGCAGTACTTC. This sequence encodes CASSLVATGVHEQYF. The chain links TRBV5-1 to TRBJ2-7, with TRBD1 identical over 8 bases. CDR3 size: 15 residues. Germline CDR1 reads SGHRS; CDR2 reads YFSETQ. V lost 0 bases and J lost 5; bases outside the gene matches: 7. The entire variable domain, with the rest obtained from reference TRBV5-1 and TRBJ2-7, is as follows: KAGVTQTPRYLIKTRGQQVTLSCSPISGHRSVSWYQQTPGQGLQFLFEYFSETQRNKGNFPGRFSGRQFSNSRSEMNVSTLELGDSALYLCASSLVATGVHEQYFGPGTRLTVT.